The present T cell receptor (beta chain) was sequenced within a study of siplizumab effects on memory and regulatory T cells. The study's findings and limits: Relative to controls at around 29%, mappable alloreactive CD4+ clones exhibited a mean Treg-derived proportion of approximately 62% with siplizumab. Fewer alloreactive sequences mapped to unstimulated CD4+ memory cells under siplizumab.

This clone showed up just once. Its antigen remains unidentified. Compared with germline, one end of the junction differs, possibly owing to a read error. Germline V lookup: CDR1 SSHAT, CDR2 FNYEAQ (reference sequence). The CDR3 totals 14 residues. Assay: immunoSEQ multiplex PCR; the TCRdb copy retains only in-frame clones and omits some. This sample carries 85,000 or so clones, over 90% of them seen once, and the ten largest clones take under 20%. This rearrangement joins TRBV7-7 to TRBJ2-1, with 9 bases aligning to TRBD1. The source of this sequence is a human donor in good health. The sample taken for sequencing was CD8+ T cells sorted from blood. The CDR3 bases are TGTGCTAGCAGCTTATTGGGACAGGGCCATGAGCAGTTCTTC. This codes for CASSLLGQGHEQFF.